The present entry profiles one T cell receptor (beta chain) with its context. The data were obtained in a study of blood T cells in healthy people across ages. Germline V gene lookup returns CDR1 SQVTM and CDR2 ANQGSEA. This CDR3 is built from 13 residues. V lost 6 bases and J 3 bases, leaving 14 bases between the germline ends. The individuals who served as donors were healthy Caucasians living in Russia, aged about 6 to 100. Using a J-beta primer mix together with a sample-barcoded 5' primer, a second PCR was run for roughly 6 to 12 cycles. Every molecule of cDNA carried a tag from a template-switch adaptor with 12 random nucleotides. TCRdb reprocessed the 5' RACE reads with MiXCR, giving one entry per CDR3 protein. The sample holds roughly 1 million distinct CDR3 sequences; roughly 24% are singletons and the top ten take about 0.8%. The sample was also linked to a second study, of T cells of mothers and their children. According to that study: The cDNA synthesis received all extracted RNA, at around 1.5 ug per 15 ul. In both related and unrelated pairs, TCR recombination output is shaped similarly by thymic selection.

This clonotype originated in a girl aged 2 to 9 in good health. The V call is TRBV29-1, the J call TRBJ1-1, with D perhaps TRBD1 (5 bases). The sample consisted of blood. The chain's CDR3 is CSVDLDRYTEAFF. The DNA of the CDR3 is TGCAGCGTGGACCTCGACAGATACACTGAAGCTTTCTTT.